This passage covers 4 T cell receptor beta chains from one sample sequenced in a study of identical twins. TCRdb ran MiXCR on the 5' RACE reads and lists one entry per CDR3 protein. Among 700,000 to 950,000 distinct CDR3 sequences listed, 10% to 15% were seen once. Separately, the same data were catalogued under a study of yellow fever vaccine responses in identical twins.

Sequenced sample: PBMCs. All receptors come from a woman aged 18-29 years in good health.

In its sample, this clonotype was seen a few times. The chain links TRBV7-6 to TRBJ2-3; 9 bases fit TRBD2. The CDR3 loop spans 16 amino acids. The V segment lost 1 base and the J segment 2 bases; nucleotides outside the gene matches: 4. Germline assignment: CDR1 SGHVS and CDR2 FNYEAQ. CDR3 amino acids: CASSLVLAGATDTQYF. The CDR3 DNA follows: TGTGCCAGCAGCTTAGTATTAGCGGGAGCCACAGATACGCAGTATTTT.

The CDR3: CSPGVAGDGQFF. CDR3 coding DNA: TGCAGCCCCGGGGTAGCGGGAGACGGGCAGTTCTTC. The chain recombines TRBV20-1 with TRBJ2-1; 9 nucleotides agree with TRBD2. CDR1 DFQATT and CDR2 SNEGSKA come from the germline V gene (reference sequence). The CDR3 sequence is 12 residues long.

This clonotype was detected many times. CDR3 protein: CASSYSRQGRSTEAFF. Here the CDR3 DNA reads TGTGCCAGCAGTTACTCCCGGCAGGGTCGAAGCACTGAAGCTTTCTTT. This rearrangement joins TRBV6-5 to TRBJ1-1; a possible D gene is TRBD1 (5 bases). This CDR3 has 16 amino acids. V gave up 0 bases and J gave up 4 bases, with 15 bases separating them. Germline CDR1 MNHEY, CDR2 SVGAGI.

This clonotype showed up just a few times. The chain employs TRBV20-1 and TRBJ2-7; maybe TRBD2 (5 bases). Germline loops: CDR1 DFQATT, CDR2 SNEGSKA (reference sequence). Trimming removed 5 bases from V and 0 bases from J, with 17 bases in between. The CDR3 covers 15 residues. CDR3 protein: CSAALRRVSSYEQYF. The CDR3 DNA reads as TGCAGTGCTGCCCTCCGGCGGGTCAGCTCCTACGAGCAGTACTTC.